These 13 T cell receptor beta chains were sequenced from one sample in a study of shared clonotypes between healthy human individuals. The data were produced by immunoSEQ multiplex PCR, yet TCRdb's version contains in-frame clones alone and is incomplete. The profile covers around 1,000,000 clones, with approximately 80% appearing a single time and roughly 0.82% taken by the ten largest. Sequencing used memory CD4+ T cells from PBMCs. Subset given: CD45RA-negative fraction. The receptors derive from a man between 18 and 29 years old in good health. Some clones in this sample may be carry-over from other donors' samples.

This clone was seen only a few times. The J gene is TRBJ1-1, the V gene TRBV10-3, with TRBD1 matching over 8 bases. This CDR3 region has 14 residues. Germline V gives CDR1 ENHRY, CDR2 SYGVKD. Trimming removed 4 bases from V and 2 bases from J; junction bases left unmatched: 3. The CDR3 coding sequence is TGTGCCATCAGTGGGACAGGGTTCAACACTGAAGCTTTCTTT. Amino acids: CAISGTGFNTEAFF.

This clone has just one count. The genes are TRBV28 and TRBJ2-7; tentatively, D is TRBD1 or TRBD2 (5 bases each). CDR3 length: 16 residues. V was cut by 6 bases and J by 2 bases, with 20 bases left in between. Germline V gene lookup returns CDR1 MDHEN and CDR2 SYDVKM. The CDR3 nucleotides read TGTGCCAGCAGCGAGTCAACCGGGACCGCTACCTACGAGCAGTACTTC. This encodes CASSESTGTATYEQYF. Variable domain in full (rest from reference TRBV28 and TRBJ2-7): DVKVTQSSRYLVKRTGEKVFLECVQDMDHENMFWYRQDPGLGLRLIYFSYDVKMKEKGDIPEGYSVSREKKERFSLILESASTNQTSMYLCASSESTGTATYEQYFGPGTRLTVT.

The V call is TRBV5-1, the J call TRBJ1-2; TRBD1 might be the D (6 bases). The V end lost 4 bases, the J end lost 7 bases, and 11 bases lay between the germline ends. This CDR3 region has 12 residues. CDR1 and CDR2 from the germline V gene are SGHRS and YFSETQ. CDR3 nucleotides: TGCGCCAGCAGCCCGGGACAACTTGGCTACACCTTC. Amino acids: CASSPGQLGYTF.

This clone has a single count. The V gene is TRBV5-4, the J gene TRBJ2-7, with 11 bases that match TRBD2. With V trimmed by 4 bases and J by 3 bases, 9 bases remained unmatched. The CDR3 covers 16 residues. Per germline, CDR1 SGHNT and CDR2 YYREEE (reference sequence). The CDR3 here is CASSTGGTSGFYEQYF. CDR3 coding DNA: TGTGCCAGCAGCACGGGGGGGACTAGCGGATTCTACGAGCAGTACTTC.

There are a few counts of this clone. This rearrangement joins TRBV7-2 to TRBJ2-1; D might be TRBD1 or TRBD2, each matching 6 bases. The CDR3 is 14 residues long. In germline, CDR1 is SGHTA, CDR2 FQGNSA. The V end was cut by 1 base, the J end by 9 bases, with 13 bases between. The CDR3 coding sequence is TGTGCCAGCAGCTTAGGAGGGGGGAGTCCTGAGCAGTTCTTC. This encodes CASSLGGGSPEQFF.

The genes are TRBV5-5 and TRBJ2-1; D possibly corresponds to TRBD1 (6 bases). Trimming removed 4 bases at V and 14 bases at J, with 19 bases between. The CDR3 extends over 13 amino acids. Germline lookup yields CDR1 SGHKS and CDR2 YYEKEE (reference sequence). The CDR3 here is CASSLQGRGIEFF. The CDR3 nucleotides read TGTGCCAGCAGCCTACAGGGAAGGGGAATAGAGTTCTTC.

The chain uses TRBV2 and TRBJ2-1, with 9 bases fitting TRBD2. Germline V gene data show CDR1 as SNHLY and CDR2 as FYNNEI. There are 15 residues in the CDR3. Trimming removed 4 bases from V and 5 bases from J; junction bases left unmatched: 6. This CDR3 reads CASSVELAGDNEQFF. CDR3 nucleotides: TGTGCCAGCAGTGTTGAACTAGCGGGTGACAATGAGCAGTTCTTC.

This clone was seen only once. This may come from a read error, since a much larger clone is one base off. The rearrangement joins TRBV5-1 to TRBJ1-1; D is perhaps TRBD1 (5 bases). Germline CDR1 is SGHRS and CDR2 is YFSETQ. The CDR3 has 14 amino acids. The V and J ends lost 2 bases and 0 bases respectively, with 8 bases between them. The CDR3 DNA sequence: TGCGCCAGCAGCTTCGGACACCTGAACACTGAAGCTTTCTTT. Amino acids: CASSFGHLNTEAFF.

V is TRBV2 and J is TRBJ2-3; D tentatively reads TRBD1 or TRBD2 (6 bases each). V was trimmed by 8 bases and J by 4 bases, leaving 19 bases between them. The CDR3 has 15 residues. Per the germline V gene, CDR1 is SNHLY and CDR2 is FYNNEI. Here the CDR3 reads CASGGGTLSADTQYF. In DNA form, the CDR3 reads TGTGCCAGCGGGGGCGGGACACTTTCGGCAGATACGCAGTATTTT.

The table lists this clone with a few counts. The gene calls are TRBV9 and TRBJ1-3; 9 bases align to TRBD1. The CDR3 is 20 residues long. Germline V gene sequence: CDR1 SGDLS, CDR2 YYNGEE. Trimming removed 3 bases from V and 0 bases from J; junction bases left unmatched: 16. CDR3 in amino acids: CASSAGGDRDRVLSGNTIYF. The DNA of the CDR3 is TGTGCCAGCAGCGCGGGAGGGGACCGGGACAGGGTACTCTCTGGAAACACCATATATTTT.

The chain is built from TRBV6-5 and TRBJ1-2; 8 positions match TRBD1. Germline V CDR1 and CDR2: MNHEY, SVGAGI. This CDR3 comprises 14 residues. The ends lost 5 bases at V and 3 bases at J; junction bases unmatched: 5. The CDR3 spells CASSRTGWDYGYTF. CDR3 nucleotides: TGTGCCAGCAGTCGGACAGGGTGGGACTATGGCTACACCTTC.

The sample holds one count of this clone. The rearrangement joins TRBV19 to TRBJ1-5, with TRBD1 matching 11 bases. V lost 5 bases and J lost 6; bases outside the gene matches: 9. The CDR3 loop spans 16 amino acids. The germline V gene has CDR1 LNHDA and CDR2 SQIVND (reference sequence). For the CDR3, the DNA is TGTGCCAGTAGTCCCTGGGACAGGGGGGGCGGTCAGCCCCAGCATTTT. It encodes CASSPWDRGGGQPQHF.

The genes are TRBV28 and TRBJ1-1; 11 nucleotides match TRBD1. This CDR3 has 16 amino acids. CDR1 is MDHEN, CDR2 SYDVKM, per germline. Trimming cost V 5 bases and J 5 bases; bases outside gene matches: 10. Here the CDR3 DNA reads TGTGCCAGCAGTAATCACATCCGGGACAGGGGGACTGAAGCTTTCTTT. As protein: CASSNHIRDRGTEAFF.